The 11 T cell receptor beta chains given below trace back to one sample, sequenced in a study. Via MiXCR, TCRdb re-called the RT-PCR reads, giving one row per CDR3 protein. The data show fewer than 800,000 distinct CDR3 sequences, 11% to 15% seen once. Sequenced sample: memory CD4+ T cells from blood. Every receptor here comes from a female donor in good health, serving as a healthy control.

The chain joins TRBV6-6 to TRBJ1-2; no reliable D call. CDR3 length: 14 residues. With 6 bases removed from V and 1 base from J, the gap between germline ends came to 12 bases. Germline V CDR1 and CDR2: MNHNY, SVGAGI (reference sequence). CDR3 in DNA: TGTGCCAGCAGCGCGCGGGCGGTTAACTATGGCTACACCTTC. Translation gives CASSARAVNYGYTF.

The rearrangement uses TRBV7-3 and TRBJ2-2; TRBD1 is a possible D gene (5 bases). From germline, CDR1 is SGHTA and CDR2 FQGTGA. With 4 bases removed from V and 0 bases from J, the gap between germline ends came to 12 bases. The CDR3 is 16 residues long. CDR3 nucleotide sequence: TGTGCCAGCAGCTCCCAGGGTAGAGCGAACACCGGGGAGCTGTTTTTT. The encoded protein is CASSSQGRANTGELFF. The variable domain in full, with the rest retrieved from reference TRBV7-3 and TRBJ2-2, is GAGVSQTPSNKVTEKGKYVELRCDPISGHTALYWYRQSLGQGPEFLIYFQGTGAADDSGLPNDRFFAVRPEGSVSTLKIQRTERGDSAVYLCASSSQGRANTGELFFGEGSRLTVL.

The chain links TRBV7-2 to TRBJ2-1; tentatively, D is TRBD1 (6 bases). With 5 bases removed from V and 0 bases from J, the gap between germline ends came to 14 bases. Germline CDR1 and CDR2: SGHTA and FQGNSA. The CDR3 is 16 amino acids. This chain's CDR3 is CASSPAGVSSYNEQFF. CDR3 DNA sequence: TGTGCCAGCAGCCCAGCAGGGGTCAGCTCCTACAATGAGCAGTTCTTC.

At least ten counts were recorded for this clonotype. The chain has TRBV28 and TRBJ2-7; D may be TRBD1 or TRBD2 (5 bases each). Germline V gives CDR1 MDHEN, CDR2 SYDVKM. The CDR3 is made up of 13 amino acids. Between the trimmed V and J ends, which lost 7 bases and 6 bases, there was a span of 16 bases. CDR3 nucleotide sequence: TGTGCCAGCACCCCCGGGGCAGGTACCGAGCAGTACTTC. Its protein product is CASTPGAGTEQYF.

V usage is TRBV18 and J usage is TRBJ1-1; no clear D gene. Germline V gene data show CDR1 as KGHSH and CDR2 as LQKENI. V lost 6 bases, J lost 0 bases, and 11 bases lay in between. CDR3 length: 14 amino acids. CDR3 sequence reads: CASSYQTVNTEAFF. CDR3 DNA sequence: TGTGCCAGCTCTTATCAGACCGTGAACACTGAAGCTTTCTTT.

The chain employs TRBV5-1 and TRBJ2-3; perhaps D is TRBD1 or TRBD2 (5 bases each). Germline values: CDR1 SGHRS, CDR2 YFSETQ. Trimming left V 0 bases short and J 1 base short, with 12 bases between. This CDR3 spans 16 amino acids. CDR3: CASSLDSLGGTDTQYF. CDR3 coding DNA: TGCGCCAGCAGCTTGGATTCGTTGGGGGGCACAGATACGCAGTATTTT.

This clonotype was found many times. The chain is built from TRBV4-3 and TRBJ1-2; D remains ambiguous. Trimming cost V 4 bases and J 0 bases, with 12 bases left between them. The CDR3 spans 15 residues. Germline V gene lookup returns CDR1 LGHNA and CDR2 YSLEER. The CDR3 spells CASSLAESTNYGYTF. The CDR3 DNA reads as TGCGCCAGCAGCCTGGCAGAGAGTACTAACTATGGCTACACCTTC.

The rearrangement uses TRBV10-3 and TRBJ2-1, with 13 bases lining up with TRBD2. Germline trimming cut 10 bases from V and 4 bases from J; bases unmatched to any gene: 4. Germline-derived CDR1 and CDR2 are ENHRY and SYGVKD. The CDR3 totals 14 residues. As DNA, the CDR3 is TGTGCCAGTGGGACTAGCGGGACATACAATGAGCAGTTCTTC. It translates to CASGTSGTYNEQFF.

This clonotype was counted a few times. V gene TRBV3-1 combines with J gene TRBJ2-4; 8 positions agree with TRBD2. The CDR3 contains 15 residues. Looked up from germline, CDR1 is LGHDT and CDR2 is YNNKEL (reference sequence). Trimming cost V 3 bases and J 5 bases; bases outside gene matches: 6. CDR3 amino acids: CASSHQREWENIQYF. The CDR3 nucleotides read TGTGCCAGCAGCCACCAGCGGGAGTGGGAAAACATTCAGTACTTC.

V gene TRBV27 combines with J gene TRBJ2-7, with D possibly being TRBD1 or TRBD2 (7 bases each). The CDR3 contains 16 residues. Between the trimmed V and J ends, which lost 5 bases and 1 base, there was a span of 18 bases. The germline gives CDR1 MNHEY, CDR2 SMNVEV (reference sequence). CDR3 amino acids: CASSRAGQLLSYEQYF. CDR3 nucleotide sequence: TGTGCCAGCAGTAGAGCGGGACAGCTGCTTTCCTACGAGCAGTACTTC.

V gene TRBV7-3 combines with J gene TRBJ2-2; weak D call: TRBD2 (6 bases). Trimming took 9 bases from V and 5 from J, leaving 13 bases between them. This CDR3 comprises 13 residues. Germline lookup yields CDR1 SGHTA and CDR2 FQGTGA. CDR3 protein: CASHGGATGELFF. The CDR3 nucleotides read TGTGCCAGTCACGGCGGGGCAACCGGGGAGCTGTTTTTT.